This section outlines one TCR beta chain sequence together with its context. This clonotype was found many times. No much larger clone is present one base from it, and per-base qualities are unavailable. The source of the sample is a study of T cells after yellow fever vaccination (dated 2019 in TCRdb). Study-level background: Memory subsets (EM, EMRA, CM and Tscm) were sorted on a BD FACS Aria III using CD3, CD45RA, CCR7 and CD95 staining. The SMART-Seq v4 Ultra Low Input RNA kit was used to prepare libraries from fractions with low cell numbers. To track T-cell clones before and after primary and booster YFV17D yellow fever vaccination, bulk TCR alpha and beta repertoires were sequenced longitudinally. Two healthy male donors made up the cohort, one aged 18 to 30 years and the other aged 30 to 39 years. Blood was collected at multiple timepoints before and after primary and secondary immunization, and bulk PBMC replicates and cell subsets were isolated. Memory subsets were sorted on days 0, 15 and 45 and at 18 months after primary vaccination, and on days 0, 15 and 45 after the 30-year booster. What the study reported, not specific to this receptor: Because abundant contaminating clonotypes from the bulk population could be contained in FACS-sorted repertoires, computational filtering was required. Only a couple of donors were included in the study, so the extent to which the findings can be generalized is limited. In the sorted memory subsets on day 0, nearly all vaccine-responding clonotypes were below the level of detection. A small fraction of clonotypes appeared in both the CD4 and CD8 compartments, likely as a result of convergent recombination. Most clones expanded after primary vaccination (almost 97% of CD4 and approximately 90% of CD8) were re-detected after the booster, suggesting that broad memory maintenance occurred. Compared with the primary T-cell response, the secondary T-cell response was weaker but faster, peaking on day 5 rather than day 15.

The germline V gene yields SGHRS for CDR1 and YFSETQ for CDR2. The cysteine opens and the phenylalanine closes a CDR3 of 12 amino acids. The kept DNA is CDR3 alone, 36 bases in frame from the first base. The junction shows trimming of 3 bases on V and 1 base on J, plus 5 bases between the germline ends. For sequencing, an Illumina NovaSeq 6000 was employed. TCR cDNA was made using 5'RACE template switching, a step that added a universal primer site and unique molecular identifiers. Priming of cDNA synthesis was performed from both the TCR alpha and TCR beta constant segments. Library amplification used two PCR steps, and the second PCR step added sample barcodes and sequencing adapters. Sequencing of the libraries was done on either Illumina HiSeq 2500 (2x100 bp) or NovaSeq (2x150 bp). In the authors' own workflow: MIGEC was used to demultiplex reads and collapse the reads into UMI consensus sequences, and MiXCR was used for V(D)J alignment. Vaccine-responding clonotypes were defined with edgeR using replicate PBMC samples, requiring FDR below 0.01 and a log2 fold change above 5 up to day 15. Bulk clonotypes were assigned CD4 or CD8 identity according to which sequenced CD4 or CD8 repertoire held them at higher abundance. To estimate the distribution of each clone across memory phenotypes, clonotype frequencies in memory subsets were weighted by FACS-sorted cell numbers. TCRdb redid the processing of the public reads, applying fastp at Q25 and MiXCR, and retained in-frame beta chains. Rows with a matching CDR3 protein are joined into one entry that keeps the most common DNA and genes. The authors' filters were not applied to this entry. For this sample the table gives 15,000 or so distinct CDR3 sequences, of which 7.3% were detected only once. 1.5% to 2% of the sample belongs to the ten largest clones.

The treatment or condition label corresponds to: live attenuated yellow fever vaccine strain. A standard Ficoll-Paque protocol was used to isolate PBMCs from peripheral blood. RNA from sorted memory subsets was extracted with the RNeasy Micro Kit. The TCR was taken from a man younger than 35 who received the YFV17D yellow fever vaccine. This chain joins TRBV5-1 to TRBJ2-7, with the D segment identity uncertain. The sequencing here drew on PBMCs, either bulk or a sorted T-cell subset (CD4+, CD8+, memory, or dextramer-sorted; not recorded which), taken on the day of the yellow fever booster vaccination. The CDR3 reads as follows: CASSYSSYEQYF. The base sequence is TGCGCCAGCAGCTACTCATCCTACGAGCAGTACTTC.